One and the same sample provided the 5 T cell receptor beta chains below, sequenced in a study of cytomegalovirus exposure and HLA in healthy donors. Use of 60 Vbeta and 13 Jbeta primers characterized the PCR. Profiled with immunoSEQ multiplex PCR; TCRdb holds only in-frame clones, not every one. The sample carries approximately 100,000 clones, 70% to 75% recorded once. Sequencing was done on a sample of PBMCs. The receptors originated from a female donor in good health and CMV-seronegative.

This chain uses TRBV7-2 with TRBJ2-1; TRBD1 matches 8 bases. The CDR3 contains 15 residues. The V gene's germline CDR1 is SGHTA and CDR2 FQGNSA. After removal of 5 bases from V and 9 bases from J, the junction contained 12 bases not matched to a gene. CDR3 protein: CASSPRRQGFGEQFF. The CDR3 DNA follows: TGTGCCAGCAGCCCACGGAGACAGGGGTTCGGTGAGCAGTTCTTC.

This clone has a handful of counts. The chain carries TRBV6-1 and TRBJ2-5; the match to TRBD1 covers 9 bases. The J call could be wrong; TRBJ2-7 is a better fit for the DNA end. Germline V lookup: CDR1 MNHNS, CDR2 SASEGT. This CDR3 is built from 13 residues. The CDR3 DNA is TGTGCCAGCAGTCCGGGACAGGGAATCGAGCAGTACTTC. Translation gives CASSPGQGIEQYF.

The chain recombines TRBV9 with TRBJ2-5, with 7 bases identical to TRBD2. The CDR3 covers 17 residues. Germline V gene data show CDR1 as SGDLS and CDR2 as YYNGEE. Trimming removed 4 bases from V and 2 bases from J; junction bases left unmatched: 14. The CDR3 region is CASSSRGRVGAQETQYF. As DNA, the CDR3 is TGTGCCAGCAGCTCCAGAGGGAGGGTTGGGGCTCAAGAGACCCAGTACTTC.

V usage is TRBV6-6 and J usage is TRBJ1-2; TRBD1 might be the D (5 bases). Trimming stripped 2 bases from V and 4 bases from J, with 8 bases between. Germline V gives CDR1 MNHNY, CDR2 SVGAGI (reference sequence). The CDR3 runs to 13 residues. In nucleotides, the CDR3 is TGTGCCAGCAGTTACCACGACAGCTATGGCTACACCTTC. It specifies CASSYHDSYGYTF.

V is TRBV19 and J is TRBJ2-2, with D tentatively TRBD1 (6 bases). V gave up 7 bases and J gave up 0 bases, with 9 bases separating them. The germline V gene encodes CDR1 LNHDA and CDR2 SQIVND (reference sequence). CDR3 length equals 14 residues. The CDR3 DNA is TGTGCCAGTAATCACAGGGCGAACACCGGGGAGCTGTTTTTT. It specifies CASNHRANTGELFF.